These 14 T cell receptor beta chains share one sample of origin, sequenced in a study of T cell responses to AZD1222 COVID-19 vaccine. Assay: immunoSEQ multiplex PCR; the TCRdb copy retains only in-frame clones and omits some. The sample lists fewer than 110,000 clones; about 90% were seen once. Sequenced material: peripheral blood, taken on day 0 of AZD1222 vaccination. The receptor set was obtained from an adult in good health.

The gene calls are TRBV7-7 and TRBJ2-3; 9 nucleotides agree with TRBD1. The trim removed 5 bases at V and 2 bases at J, leaving 5 bases unmatched. The V gene's germline CDR1 is SSHAT and CDR2 FNYEAQ (reference sequence). The CDR3 is 15 amino acids. CDR3 amino acids: CASSAGDRDTDTQYF. CDR3 nucleotide sequence: TGTGCCAGCAGCGCGGGGGACAGGGACACAGATACGCAGTATTTT. The full variable domain, its missing parts supplied by reference TRBV7-7 and TRBJ2-3, is GAGVSQSPRYKVTKRGQDVTLRCDPISSHATLYWYQQALGQGPEFLTYFNYEAQPDKSGLPSDRFSAERPEGSISTLTIQRTEQRDSAMYRCASSAGDRDTDTQYFGPGTRLTVL.

This clone occurred a few times. This sequence joins TRBV19 and TRBJ2-7, with 9 positions matching TRBD1. Losses at the gene ends were 6 bases for V and 3 bases for J; bases not matched to a gene: 6. The CDR3 has 14 amino acids. Per the germline V gene, CDR1 is LNHDA and CDR2 is SQIVND (reference sequence). CDR3 region: CASRSGTGIYEQYF. CDR3 nucleotides: TGTGCCAGTAGGTCCGGGACAGGGATCTACGAGCAGTACTTC. The variable domain in full, completed from reference TRBV19 and TRBJ2-7, reads DGGITQSPKYLFRKEGQNVTLSCEQNLNHDAMYWYRQDPGQGLRLIYYSQIVNDFQKGDIAEGYSVSREKKESFPLTVTSAQKNPTAFYLCASRSGTGIYEQYFGPGTRLTVT.

The rearrangement links TRBV19 to TRBJ1-5; 9 bases fit TRBD1. This CDR3 region has 16 residues. Germline V gives CDR1 LNHDA, CDR2 SQIVND (reference sequence). Trimming cost V 6 bases and J 4 bases; bases outside gene matches: 10. In DNA, the CDR3 is TGTGCCAGTAGAGCTTCGGGACAGGGCCTAAATCAGCCCCAGCATTTT. Translation: CASRASGQGLNQPQHF. Together with reference TRBV19 and TRBJ1-5, the CDR3 gives the full variable domain: DGGITQSPKYLFRKEGQNVTLSCEQNLNHDAMYWYRQDPGQGLRLIYYSQIVNDFQKGDIAEGYSVSREKKESFPLTVTSAQKNPTAFYLCASRASGQGLNQPQHFGDGTRLSIL.

This clone showed up just a few times. This rearrangement joins TRBV29-1 to TRBJ2-7; either TRBD1 or TRBD2 may fit D (5 bases each). Germline V gene data show CDR1 as SQVTM and CDR2 as ANQGSEA. The CDR3 sequence is 14 residues long. V lost 8 bases and J 4 bases, leaving 21 bases between the germline ends. CDR3 in DNA: TGCAGCTCCGTCGTCGGGACGGAGCCTTACGAGCAGTACTTC. Encoded protein: CSSVVGTEPYEQYF.

V and J are TRBV5-1 and TRBJ2-1; no reliable D call. CDR1 is SGHRS, CDR2 YFSETQ, per germline. This CDR3 spans 15 amino acids. The ends were cut back, 4 bases at V and 0 bases at J, with 11 bases in the middle. This CDR3 is CASSLEGNSYNEQFF. Written as DNA, the CDR3 is TGCGCCAGCAGCCTGGAAGGTAACTCCTACAATGAGCAGTTCTTC.

The CDR3 nucleotides read TGTGCCAGCACCCCTACAGGGGCGTTATCTTATGCCTATGGCTACACCTTC. It encodes CASTPTGALSYAYGYTF. V usage is TRBV27 and J usage is TRBJ1-2; 7 bases align to TRBD1. The CDR3 sequence is 17 residues long. Germline CDR1 is MNHEY and CDR2 is SMNVEV (reference sequence). The junction had 18 bases not matched to a gene; V was cut back by 7 bases and J by 4 bases.

This clone was detected only once. The genes are TRBV30 and TRBJ2-7; D possibly matches TRBD1 or TRBD2 (6 bases each). V was pared by 0 bases and J by 0 bases, with 12 bases between. The CDR3 extends over 15 amino acids. Per germline, CDR1 GTSNPN and CDR2 SVGIG (reference sequence). The CDR3 is CAWSVGGTSSYEQYF. DNA of the CDR3: TGTGCCTGGAGTGTAGGGGGGACGAGCTCCTACGAGCAGTACTTC. The full variable domain, its missing parts supplied by reference TRBV30 and TRBJ2-7, is SQTIHQWPATLVQPVGSPLSLECTVEGTSNPNLYWYRQAAGRGLQLLFYSVGIGQISSEVPQNLSASRPQDRQFILSSKKLLLSDSGFYLCAWSVGGTSSYEQYFGPGTRLTVT.

This clone was detected once. This chain joins TRBV28 and TRBJ2-7; D is unresolved. This CDR3 is 12 amino acids long. The germline V and J ends were trimmed by 5 bases and 1 base, with 6 bases remaining between them. Germline V gene data show CDR1 as MDHEN and CDR2 as SYDVKM. The DNA of the CDR3 is TGTGCCAGCAGTCTCTATTCCTACGAGCAGTACTTC. Amino acids: CASSLYSYEQYF.

The CDR3 nucleotides are TGTGCCAGCAGTGAAAGTTGGACAGAAATATCACCCCTCCACTTT. Protein product: CASSESWTEISPLHF. This chain joins TRBV6-1 and TRBJ1-6; tentative D call: TRBD1 (6 bases). V was trimmed by 2 bases and J by 10 bases, leaving 15 bases between them. Germline loops: CDR1 MNHNS, CDR2 SASEGT. CDR3 length equals 15 residues.

CDR3 DNA: TGTGCCAGCAGTTACTCAGGGTTTGGGGCCTACGAGCAGTACTTC. Translating gives CASSYSGFGAYEQYF. This chain uses TRBV6-2 or TRBV6-3 with TRBJ2-7; D not certain. Trimming removed 0 bases at V and 2 bases at J, with 11 bases between. CDR1 is MNHEY, CDR2 SVGEGT, per germline. The CDR3 is 15 residues long.

The chain combines TRBV7-2 with TRBJ1-6; D is ambiguous. The germline CDR1 and CDR2 sequences are SGHTA and FQGNSA. Trimming took 1 base from V and 10 from J, leaving 11 bases between them. CDR3 size: 14 residues. The CDR3 here is CASSLGHGRSPLHF. The DNA of the CDR3 is TGTGCCAGCAGCTTAGGTCATGGGAGATCACCCCTCCACTTT.

The chain employs TRBV7-9 and TRBJ2-1, with TRBD2 identical over 8 bases. The CDR3 length is 16 residues. V shed 3 bases and J 5 bases; nucleotides not matched to a gene: 9. Germline lookup yields CDR1 SEHNR and CDR2 FQNEAQ (reference sequence). The CDR3 region has the DNA TGTGCCAGCAGCTTTAGAAGCGGGAGAGTCGACAATGAGCAGTTCTTC. The encoded protein is CASSFRSGRVDNEQFF. Filled out from reference TRBV7-9 and TRBJ2-1, the complete variable domain reads DTGVSQNPRHKITKRGQNVTFRCDPISEHNRLYWYRQTLGQGPEFLTYFQNEAQLEKSRLLSDRFSAERPKGSFSTLEIQRTEQGDSAMYLCASSFRSGRVDNEQFFGPGTRLTVL.

This clone was recorded once. V usage is TRBV6-4 and J usage is TRBJ2-2; maybe TRBD2 (5 bases). CDR3 length equals 14 residues. The ends were cut back, 4 bases at V and 2 bases at J, with 8 bases in the middle. Germline values: CDR1 MRHNA, CDR2 SNTAGT. CDR3 sequence (DNA): TGTGCCAGCAGTGTAACGGGAAACACCGGGGAGCTGTTTTTT. Its translation is CASSVTGNTGELFF.

The rearrangement links TRBV6-6 to TRBJ2-7, with D maybe TRBD2 (5 bases). CDR3 length: 15 amino acids. The germline V and J ends were trimmed by 5 bases and 2 bases, with 16 bases remaining between them. Looked up from germline, CDR1 is MNHNY and CDR2 is SVGAGI (reference sequence). The CDR3 nucleotides are TGTGCCAGCAGTCGATCGACTAACTCCCCCTACGAGCAGTACTTC. This encodes CASSRSTNSPYEQYF.